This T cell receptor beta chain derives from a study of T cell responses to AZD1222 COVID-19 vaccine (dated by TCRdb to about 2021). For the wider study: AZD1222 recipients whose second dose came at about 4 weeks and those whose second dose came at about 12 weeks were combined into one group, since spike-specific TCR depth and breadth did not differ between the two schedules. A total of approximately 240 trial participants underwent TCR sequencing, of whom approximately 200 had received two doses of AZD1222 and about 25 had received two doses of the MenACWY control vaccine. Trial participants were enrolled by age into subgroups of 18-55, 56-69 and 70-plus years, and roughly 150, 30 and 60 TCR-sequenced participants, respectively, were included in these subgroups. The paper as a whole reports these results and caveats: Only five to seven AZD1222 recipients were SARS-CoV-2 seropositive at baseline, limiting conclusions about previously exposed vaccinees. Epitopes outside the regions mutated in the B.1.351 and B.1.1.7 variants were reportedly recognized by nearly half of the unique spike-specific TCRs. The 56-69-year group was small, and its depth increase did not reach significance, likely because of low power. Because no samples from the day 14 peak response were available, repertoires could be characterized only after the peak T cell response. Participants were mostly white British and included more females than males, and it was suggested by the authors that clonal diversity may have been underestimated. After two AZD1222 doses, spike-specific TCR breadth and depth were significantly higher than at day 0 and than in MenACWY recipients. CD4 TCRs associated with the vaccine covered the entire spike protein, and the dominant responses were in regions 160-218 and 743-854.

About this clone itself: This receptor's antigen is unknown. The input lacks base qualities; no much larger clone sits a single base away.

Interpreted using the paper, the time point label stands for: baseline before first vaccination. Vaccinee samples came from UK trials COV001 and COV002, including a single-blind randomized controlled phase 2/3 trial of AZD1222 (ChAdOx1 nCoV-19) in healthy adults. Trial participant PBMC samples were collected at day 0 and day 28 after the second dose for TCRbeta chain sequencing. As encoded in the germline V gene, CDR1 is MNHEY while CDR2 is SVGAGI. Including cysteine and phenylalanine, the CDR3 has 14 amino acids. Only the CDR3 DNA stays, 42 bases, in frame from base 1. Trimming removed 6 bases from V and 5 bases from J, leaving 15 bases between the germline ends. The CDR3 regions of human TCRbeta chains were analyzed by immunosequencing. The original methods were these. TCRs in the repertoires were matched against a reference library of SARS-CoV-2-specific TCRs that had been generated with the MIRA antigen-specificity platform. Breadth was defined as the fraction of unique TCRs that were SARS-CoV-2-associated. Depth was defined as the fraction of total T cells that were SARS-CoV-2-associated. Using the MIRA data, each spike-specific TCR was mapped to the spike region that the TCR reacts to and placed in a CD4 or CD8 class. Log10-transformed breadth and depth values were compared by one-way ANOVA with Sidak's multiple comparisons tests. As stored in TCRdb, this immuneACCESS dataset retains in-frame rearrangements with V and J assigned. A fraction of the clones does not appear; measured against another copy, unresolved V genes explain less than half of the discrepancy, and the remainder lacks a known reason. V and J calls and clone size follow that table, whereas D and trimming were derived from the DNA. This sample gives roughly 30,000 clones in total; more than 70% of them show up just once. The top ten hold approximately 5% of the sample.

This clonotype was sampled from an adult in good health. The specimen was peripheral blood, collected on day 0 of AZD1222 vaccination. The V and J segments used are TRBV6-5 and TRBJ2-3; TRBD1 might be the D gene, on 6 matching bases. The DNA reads TGTGCCAGCAGCAACATGGGGGCGAGAGATACGCAGTATTTT. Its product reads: CASSNMGARDTQYF.